This passage covers 13 T cell receptor beta chains from one sample sequenced in a study of regulatory T cells in long-lasting Graves disease. Building of the TCR beta libraries involved iRepertoire HTBI primers and Arm-PCR of CDR3 regions. TCRdb independently ran MiXCR on the multiplex PCR reads; one entry per CDR3 protein. The sample lists about 470,000 distinct CDR3 sequences, approximately 21% occurring once. The time point is: persistent/refractory GD, antithyroid drugs over 5 years with positive TRAb. From PBMCs, RNA was extracted and then used to make the TCR library. Sequences were derived from peripheral blood mononuclear cells (PBMCs), sampled when the disease was refractory, from a patient treated with antithyroid drugs. The receptors shown here come from a female donor with Graves disease.

This clonotype was detected many times. J is TRBJ2-7 and V is TRBV3-1, with unresolved D. This CDR3 is built from 14 residues. Deletions cut 1 base from V and 3 bases from J, with 10 bases between. Germline V CDR1 and CDR2: LGHDT, YNNKEL (reference sequence). The CDR3 reads CASSQGPILYEQYF. CDR3 bases: TGTGCCAGCAGCCAAGGACCAATACTCTACGAGCAGTACTTC.

The chain combines TRBV19 with TRBJ1-6, with D uncertain. The V end was cut by 6 bases, the J end by 6 bases, with 9 bases between. This CDR3 is 13 amino acids long. From germline, CDR1 is LNHDA and CDR2 SQIVND (reference sequence). The CDR3 nucleotides read TGTGCCAGTAGGGTGGGGAGTAATTCACCCCTCCACTTT. It is translated as CASRVGSNSPLHF.

This clonotype showed up many times. V usage is TRBV6-1 and J usage is TRBJ2-7; D gene unclear. Germline V gene data show CDR1 as MNHNS and CDR2 as SASEGT. There are 15 residues in the CDR3. V gave up 7 bases and J gave up 0 bases, with 16 bases separating them. CDR3 protein: CASTPGGISSYEQYF. The DNA for the CDR3 is TGTGCCAGCACCCCGGGTGGGATTAGCTCCTACGAGCAGTACTTC.

The rearrangement links TRBV6-1 to TRBJ1-4, with D possibly matching TRBD1 (5 bases). This CDR3 contains 15 residues. In germline, CDR1 is MNHNS, CDR2 SASEGT. V was shortened by 6 bases and J by 3 bases, with 14 bases between the two germline ends. The DNA for the CDR3 is TGTGCCAGCAGATACAGGCAAGGGGCTAATGAAAAACTGTTTTTT. It is translated as CASRYRQGANEKLFF.

This clonotype was found many times. V gene TRBV11-2 combines with J gene TRBJ2-5, with 9 bases that match TRBD1. This CDR3 is built from 16 residues. Per the germline V gene, CDR1 is SGHAT and CDR2 is FQNNGV. The trim removed 5 bases at V and 4 bases at J, leaving 11 bases unmatched. In DNA, the CDR3 is TGTGCCAGCAGCCATCACCACAGGGGGCGAGGAGAGACCCAGTACTTC. Amino acid sequence: CASSHHHRGRGETQYF. The complete variable domain, with remaining parts taken from reference TRBV11-2 and TRBJ2-5, reads EAGVAQSPRYKIIEKRQSVAFWCNPISGHATLYWYQQILGQGPKLLIQFQNNGVVDDSQLPKDRFSAERLKGVDSTLKIQPAKLEDSAVYLCASSHHHRGRGETQYFGPGTRLLVL.

In DNA form, the CDR3 reads TGTGCCAGCAGCCGGACAGGGGTCCGGATAGGCTCCTACGAGCAGTACTTC. This encodes CASSRTGVRIGSYEQYF. The chain joins TRBV27 to TRBJ2-7; TRBD1 agrees at 9 bases. From germline, CDR1 is MNHEY and CDR2 SMNVEV (reference sequence). CDR3 size: 17 residues. V was clipped by 6 bases and J by 0 bases; unmatched bases: 12.

To note about this clonotype: This may stem from a read error, because a much larger clone lies one nucleotide away. This CDR3 is missing its conserved last phenylalanine or tryptophan, likely due to a read error. The rearrangement joins TRBV12-5 to TRBJ1-1; the D gene is possibly TRBD1 (6 bases). Germline CDR1 is LGHNT and CDR2 is FRNRAP. V dropped 6 bases and J dropped 4 bases, with 15 bases sitting between them. This CDR3 is built from 14 residues. This CDR3 reads CASGLQGGITEAFL. The CDR3 DNA reads as TGTGCTAGTGGCTTACAGGGAGGAATCACTGAAGCTTTCCTT.

This clonotype has more than one count but fewer than ten. With a much larger clone just one base away, this may be a read error. The chain carries TRBV2 and TRBJ1-1; D call uncertain. The V gene's germline CDR1 is SNHLY and CDR2 FYNNEI. CDR3 length: 14 amino acids. The CDR3 spells CASIEGPGNTEAFF. The CDR3 nucleotides read TGTGCCAGCATTGAAGGTCCAGGAAACACTGAAGCTTTCTTT.

In this sample, this clonotype turned up many times. This chain joins TRBV28 and TRBJ2-7; TRBD2 aligns across 8 bases. The length of the CDR3 is 15 residues. Germline V gives CDR1 MDHEN, CDR2 SYDVKM. With 6 bases clipped from V and 5 bases from J, the junction kept 12 bases outside the gene matches. The CDR3 DNA reads as TGTGCCAGCAGGCACGCCGGGACTAGTGGCGACGAGCAGTACTTC. As protein: CASRHAGTSGDEQYF.

This clonotype has ten or more counts. The chain joins TRBV12-3 or TRBV12-4 to TRBJ2-2; tentative D call: TRBD2 (6 bases). The CDR3 contains 15 residues. The V gene lost 3 bases and the J gene lost 0 bases, with 8 bases spanning the gap. CDR3 residues: CASSLTRSNTGELFF. The CDR3 DNA reads as TGTGCCAGCAGTTTGACTAGGTCGAACACCGGGGAGCTGTTTTTT.

The chain employs TRBV6-1 and TRBJ2-1; TRBD1 is a possible D gene (5 bases). This CDR3 contains 13 residues. From germline, CDR1 is MNHNS and CDR2 SASEGT. V gave up 5 bases and J gave up 6 bases, with 11 bases separating them. In DNA, the CDR3 is TGTGCCAGCAGTATCGTAAGGGGCAATGAGCAGTTCTTC. Its protein is CASSIVRGNEQFF.

In this sample, this clonotype turned up a few times. The chain couples TRBV12-3 or TRBV12-4 to TRBJ1-3; no definite D call. This CDR3 region has 16 residues. The V end lost 3 bases, the J end lost 0 bases, and 12 bases lay between the germline ends. The CDR3 loop reads CASSLLQPSSGNTIYF. The CDR3 region has the DNA TGTGCCAGCAGTTTGCTACAACCGAGCTCTGGAAACACCATATATTTT.

There are many counts of this clonotype. The gene calls are TRBV6-1 and TRBJ2-7; D call uncertain. The CDR3 is 13 amino acids. Looked up from germline, CDR1 is MNHNS and CDR2 is SASEGT. Trimming took 3 bases from V and 1 from J, leaving 7 bases between them. The CDR3 sequence is CASSDGQSYEQYF. Here the CDR3 DNA reads TGTGCCAGCAGTGATGGCCAGTCCTACGAGCAGTACTTC.